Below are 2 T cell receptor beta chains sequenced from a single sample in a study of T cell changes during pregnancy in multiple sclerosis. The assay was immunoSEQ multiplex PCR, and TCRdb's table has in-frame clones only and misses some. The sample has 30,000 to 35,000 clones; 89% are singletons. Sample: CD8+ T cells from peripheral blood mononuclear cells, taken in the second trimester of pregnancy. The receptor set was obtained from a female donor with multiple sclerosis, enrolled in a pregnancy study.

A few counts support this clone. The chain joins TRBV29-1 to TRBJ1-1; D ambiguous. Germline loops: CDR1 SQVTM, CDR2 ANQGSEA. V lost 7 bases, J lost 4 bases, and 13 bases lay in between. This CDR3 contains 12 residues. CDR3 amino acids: CSAIDGGTEAFF. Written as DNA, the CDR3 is TGCAGCGCCATAGATGGTGGCACTGAAGCTTTCTTT.

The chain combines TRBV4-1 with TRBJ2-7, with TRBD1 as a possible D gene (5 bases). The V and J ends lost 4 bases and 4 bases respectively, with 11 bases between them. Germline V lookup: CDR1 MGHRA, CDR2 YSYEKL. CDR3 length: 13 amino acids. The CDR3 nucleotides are TGCGCCAGCAGCCTTTTTCAGGGTTACGAGCAGTACTTC. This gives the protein CASSLFQGYEQYF.